This T cell receptor (beta chain) comes out of a study of blood T cells in healthy people across ages. Study-wide background: When template switching was applied, about one barcoded beta molecule was captured per two T cells. Points from the study as a whole: No conclusive comparison of naive versus antigen-experienced cells was possible with unsorted PBMCs.

V gave up 3 bases and J gave up 0 bases, with 13 bases separating them. CDR3 length equals 16 residues. The germline gives CDR1 SGHVS, CDR2 FNYEAQ. With regard to this clonotype: The antigen remains undetermined.

A second PCR of about 7 to 12 cycles used a sample-barcoded 5' primer and a J-beta primer mix. The authors tagged each cDNA molecule using a template-switch adaptor with 12 random nucleotides. TCRdb processed the 5' RACE reads anew with MiXCR; each CDR3 protein has one entry. In the table there are 600,000 to 850,000 distinct CDR3 sequences, more than 40% of which are singletons. The TCR comes from a woman aged 60-75 years in good health. This chain connects TRBV7-6 to TRBJ2-3; tentatively, D is TRBD1 (6 bases). Sequenced input: blood. The DNA of the CDR3 is TGTGCCAGCAGCTTGAGACAGGAGTCTAGCACAGATACGCAGTATTTT. This gives the protein CASSLRQESSTDTQYF.